These 19 T cell receptor beta chains originate from one sample sequenced in a study of blood T cells in healthy people across ages. Primed by a sample-barcoded 5' primer and a J-beta primer mix, a second PCR proceeded for about 7 to 12 cycles. TCRdb itself ran the 5' RACE reads through MiXCR, one entry per CDR3 protein. This sample has 1.5 million or so distinct CDR3 sequences; approximately 39% occur once, and the top ten carry about 3.8%. The source material was blood. The receptors come from a woman aged 18-30 years in good health.

The chain combines TRBV7-2 with TRBJ2-3, with D unclear. Trimming removed 2 bases from V and 0 bases from J, with 9 bases in between. Germline V lookup: CDR1 SGHTA, CDR2 FQGNSA. This CDR3 region has 15 residues. CDR3 bases: TGTGCCAGCAGCTTACTTCGTCGGAGCACAGATACGCAGTATTTT. Amino acids: CASSLLRRSTDTQYF.

This clonotype has just one count. The chain combines TRBV4-3 with TRBJ2-5, with 8 bases identical to TRBD2. The germline V gene encodes CDR1 LGHNA and CDR2 YSLEER. This CDR3 is built from 15 residues. The trim removed 4 bases at V and 11 bases at J, leaving 15 bases unmatched. The CDR3 nucleotides are TGCGCCAGCAGCCCCCTTAGCGGGGACCTAGGGGAGCAGTACTTC. Its translation: CASSPLSGDLGEQYF.

V gene TRBV27 combines with J gene TRBJ1-5; D unclear. The CDR3 consists of 14 residues. CDR1 and CDR2 from the germline V gene are MNHEY and SMNVEV (reference sequence). V lost 2 bases to trimming and J lost 6 bases, with 11 bases between them. CDR3 nucleotides: TGTGCCAGCAGTTTAGGTGGAGGAACTCAGCCCCAGCATTTT. This translates into CASSLGGGTQPQHF.

CDR3 DNA: TGTGCCAGCAGAGTGGGGGGGGTGAACAATGAGCAGTTCTTC. Encoded protein: CASRVGGVNNEQFF. The chain couples TRBV27 to TRBJ2-1, with 7 bases identical to TRBD2. The V gene's germline CDR1 is MNHEY and CDR2 SMNVEV (reference sequence). V dropped 6 bases and J dropped 5; count of bases not matched to a gene: 7. The CDR3 loop spans 14 amino acids.

The CDR3 DNA reads TGTGCCAGCAGTTCCCCCCGGACAGGGGTCGAAGCTTTCTTT. Protein product: CASSSPRTGVEAFF. This chain links TRBV27 with TRBJ1-1; 9 bases are shared with TRBD1. CDR3 size: 14 residues. The germline gives CDR1 MNHEY, CDR2 SMNVEV (reference sequence). J lost 8 bases, V lost 4 bases, and 8 bases had no gene match.

As regards this clonotype: A much larger clone differs by one base, so this may be a read error. CDR3 loop: CASSPDNSYNEQYF. As DNA, the CDR3 is TGCGCCAGCAGCCCGGACAACTCCTACAATGAGCAGTACTTC. This chain joins TRBV4-3 and TRBJ2-1; a weak D match, TRBD1 (5 bases). Gene TRBJ2-7 matches the end of the DNA better, so the J call may be wrong. The CDR3 sequence is 14 residues long. CDR1 and CDR2 (germline): LGHNA, YSLEER.

The chain couples TRBV6-2 or TRBV6-3 to TRBJ2-1; TRBD2 aligns across 11 bases. CDR3 length: 18 residues. The ends lost 4 bases at V and 3 bases at J; junction bases unmatched: 11. Germline V gene lookup returns CDR1 MNHEY and CDR2 SVGEGT. CDR3 nucleotides: TGTGCCAGCAGTTCACTCTACACTAGCGGGGGTAACTACAATGAGCAGTTCTTC. This codes for CASSSLYTSGGNYNEQFF.

This clonotype occurred a few times. V gene TRBV28 combines with J gene TRBJ2-7; 11 positions match TRBD2. In germline, CDR1 is MDHEN, CDR2 SYDVKM. V shed 7 bases and J 1 base; nucleotides not matched to a gene: 6. This CDR3 is 15 amino acids long. DNA of the CDR3: TGTGCCAGCACCCGGGGGACTAGCGGTTCCTACGAGCAGTACTTC. Amino acid sequence: CASTRGTSGSYEQYF.

The rearrangement links TRBV27 to TRBJ2-1; 7 nucleotides agree with TRBD1. CDR3 length: 17 residues. Germline trimming cut 4 bases from V and 0 bases from J; bases unmatched to any gene: 9. The germline CDR1 and CDR2 sequences are MNHEY and SMNVEV (reference sequence). The CDR3 DNA follows: TGTGCCAGCAGTTCCTTCCAGGGGGACCCCTCCTACAATGAGCAGTTCTTC. Its translation: CASSSFQGDPSYNEQFF.

The J gene is TRBJ2-1, the V gene TRBV5-1; D uncertain. V was cut by 4 bases and J by 1 base, with 12 bases left in between. The germline V gene has CDR1 SGHRS and CDR2 YFSETQ. The CDR3 runs to 15 residues. CDR3 nucleotides: TGCGCCAGCAGCCTCCAGGTCAGGTCCTACAATGAGCAGTTCTTC. Amino acids: CASSLQVRSYNEQFF.

The chain carries TRBV4-1 and TRBJ2-7, with 10 bases that match TRBD2. The trim removed 0 bases at V and 7 bases at J, leaving 12 bases unmatched. Germline V gives CDR1 MGHRA, CDR2 YSYEKL. CDR3 length: 17 amino acids. CDR3 DNA sequence: TGCGCCAGCAGCCAAGACCTAGCGGGGGAGCCAAGCAGTGAGCAGTACTTC. This encodes CASSQDLAGEPSSEQYF.

This clonotype has just a few counts. The V and J genes are TRBV29-1 and TRBJ2-1; D remains ambiguous. CDR1 is SQVTM, CDR2 ANQGSEA, per germline. The CDR3 runs to 14 residues. V lost 7 bases and J lost 0, with 13 bases in between. The CDR3 spells CSGARLDSYNEQFF. The CDR3 DNA sequence: TGCAGCGGCGCCCGACTGGACTCCTACAATGAGCAGTTCTTC.

V usage is TRBV24-1 and J usage is TRBJ1-2; D gene ambiguous. Germline assignment: CDR1 KGHDR and CDR2 SFDVKD. CDR3 size: 16 residues. Trimming pared 3 bases from V and 4 bases from J, leaving 17 bases between. CDR3 loop: CATSDRTVPSFYGYTF. The CDR3 DNA reads TGTGCCACCAGTGATCGGACCGTCCCTAGCTTCTATGGCTACACCTTC.

Concerning this clonotype: An end of the junction differs from the germline gene, which may be a read error. The chain employs TRBV7-9 and TRBJ2-1, with D possibly called TRBD1 or TRBD2 (5 bases each). Germline-derived CDR1 and CDR2 are SEHNR and FQNEAQ (reference sequence). This CDR3 contains 13 residues. DNA for the CDR3: TGTGCCTGCAGCTTTGGGGGTAACAATGAGCAGTTCTTC. Encoded protein: CACSFGGNNEQFF.

V gene TRBV4-1 combines with J gene TRBJ2-7, with 7 bases aligning to TRBD2. Germline loops: CDR1 MGHRA, CDR2 YSYEKL. The CDR3 is 14 residues long. V shed 1 base and J 6 bases; nucleotides not matched to a gene: 6. In nucleotides, the CDR3 is TGCGCCAGCAGCCAAGGAGCGGGGATGGTCGAGCAGTACTTC. Residues: CASSQGAGMVEQYF.

The V gene is TRBV19, the J gene TRBJ1-5; D call uncertain. Germline values: CDR1 LNHDA, CDR2 SQIVND (reference sequence). V gave up 7 bases and J gave up 2 bases, with 12 bases separating them. This CDR3 contains 14 residues. Here the CDR3 DNA reads TGTGCCAGTACCACAAGGGAAGGCAATCAGCCCCAGCATTTT. Translated, it gives CASTTREGNQPQHF.

The rearrangement joins TRBV20-1 to TRBJ2-3; 13 nucleotides match TRBD2. V was pared by 6 bases and J by 5 bases, with 17 bases of the junction left unmatched. Per germline, CDR1 DFQATT and CDR2 SNEGSKA (reference sequence). The length of the CDR3 is 18 residues. The CDR3 loop reads CSAPHLGTSGAVQDTQYF. In nucleotides, the CDR3 is TGCAGTGCCCCCCACCTAGGGACTAGCGGGGCCGTGCAAGATACGCAGTATTTT.

This clonotype was detected only once. The junction departs from germline at one end; a sequencing error may be responsible. V usage is TRBV7-9 and J usage is TRBJ1-4, with D perhaps TRBD1 (5 bases). This CDR3 has 14 amino acids. The V gene's germline CDR1 is SEHNR and CDR2 FQNEAQ (reference sequence). In DNA form, the CDR3 reads TGTGCCGGCAGCTTACCTCTAGAGGGGGAAAAACTGTTTTTT. It codes for CAGSLPLEGEKLFF.

This rearrangement joins TRBV7-2 to TRBJ2-7; no clear D. In germline, CDR1 is SGHTA, CDR2 FQGNSA. CDR3 length: 14 residues. V lost 1 base and J lost 3, with 10 bases in between. Written as DNA, the CDR3 is TGTGCCAGCAGCTTAGTCTTCCAAGTCTACGAGCAGTACTTC. It is translated as CASSLVFQVYEQYF.